A single T cell receptor beta chain is shown here with its context. The clone's antigen remains unknown. No much larger clone exists at a distance of one base, and base qualities are not known. This specimen belongs to a study of lymphopenia after photon versus proton radiotherapy (dated by TCRdb to about 2019). Context from the whole study: The study compared the immunological effects of photon versus proton radiation therapy in patients with gastrointestinal tumors who developed high-grade lymphopenia. The 20 or so patients in the cohort had gastrointestinal tumors, were treated with either photon or proton therapy, and subsequently developed lymphopenia. The goal of the study was to describe how the two radiation modalities differ in their effects on the immune system.

The CDR3 covers 14 residues, taking in both the cysteine and the phenylalanine. The retained sequence is limited to the CDR3, 42 bases, with the frame set at the first base. CDR1 and CDR2, looked up from the germline V gene, are ENHRY and SYGVKD. V trim: 6 bases; J trim: 1 base; unmatched bases: 1. The protocol used for the library was the immunoSEQ multiplex PCR assay. Alongside multiparametric flow cytometry, deep sequencing of rearranged TCR beta loci was used to profile the T cell repertoires. Drawn from immuneACCESS, this table holds only the in-frame rearrangements with V and J called that TCRdb kept. Clones are partly lost; checked studies trace under half to an unresolved V gene and leave the rest unexplained. The sample records about 61,000 clones, roughly 86% of which are singletons. Jointly, the top ten make up approximately 2.4% of the sample. General conclusions and limits of the study: Once the lymphocyte count had reached its nadir, the repertoires of photon-treated patients showed oligoclonal expansion, particularly of CD8+ Temra cells, and this expansion drove the decline in diversity. The survival association was examined only in patients who died, and the authors described better survival with proton therapy as a possibility, not as a demonstrated result. Across the cohort, among patients who died, a greater drop in TCR diversity after the nadir was inversely correlated with overall survival time. Proton-treated patients stayed relatively stable during treatment, while photon-treated patients lost naive T cells and TCR diversity and gained effector/memory populations.

The input for sequencing was peripheral blood, taken from a patient treated with photon-based radiotherapy. This TCR was sampled from a man aged 35 to 55 with gastric cancer. The V and J segments used are TRBV10-3 and TRBJ2-3; 10 bases in the junction line up with TRBD1. The bases are TGTGCCATCAGCGGACAGGGGGGCACAGATACGCAGTATTTT. The resulting protein is CAISGQGGTDTQYF.